The 17 T cell receptor beta chains below were found in one sample sequenced in a study of blood T cell repertoires in COVID-19. Profiled with immunoSEQ multiplex PCR; TCRdb holds only in-frame clones, not every one. The sample yields a few hundred thousand clones, about 90% seen once. The material sequenced was peripheral blood. The receptors derive from a woman in her twenties or thirties with COVID-19, enrolled during active disease.

This rearrangement joins TRBV19 to TRBJ2-7; 8 bases match TRBD1. CDR1 and CDR2 from the germline V gene are LNHDA and SQIVND (reference sequence). V was pared by 4 bases and J by 3 bases, with 5 bases of the junction left unmatched. The CDR3 consists of 14 residues. The DNA for the CDR3 is TGTGCCAGTAGTACGGGGACAGGATACTACGAGCAGTACTTC. It yields the protein CASSTGTGYYEQYF.

This clone was found once. The chain recombines TRBV27 with TRBJ2-1, with 11 bases lining up with TRBD2. This CDR3 spans 16 amino acids. Germline lookup yields CDR1 MNHEY and CDR2 SMNVEV (reference sequence). Trimming cost V 8 bases and J 4 bases; bases outside gene matches: 10. CDR3 in amino acids: CASSRIAGGPYNEQFF. CDR3 bases: TGTGCCAGCTCAAGAATAGCGGGAGGGCCTTACAATGAGCAGTTCTTC.

CDR3 coding DNA: TGCGCCAGCAGCTTGGCAGGCAATCAGCCCCAGCATTTT. The encoded protein is CASSLAGNQPQHF. The chain recombines TRBV5-1 with TRBJ1-5; D not resolved. The V gene's germline CDR1 is SGHRS and CDR2 YFSETQ. Trimming removed 0 bases from V and 2 bases from J, with 3 bases in between. This CDR3 comprises 13 residues.

This rearrangement joins TRBV13 to TRBJ1-1, with a tentative D call TRBD1 (5 bases). V was cut by 0 bases and J by 3 bases, with 11 bases left in between. Germline V gene lookup returns CDR1 PRHDT and CDR2 FYEKMQ (reference sequence). The CDR3 loop spans 15 amino acids. CDR3 region: CASSLGVTTDTEAFF. CDR3 nucleotide sequence: TGTGCCAGCAGCTTAGGCGTAACGACAGACACTGAAGCTTTCTTT.

This chain links TRBV19 with TRBJ1-2, with 12 bases lining up with TRBD1. The V gene's germline CDR1 is LNHDA and CDR2 SQIVND (reference sequence). V dropped 5 bases and J dropped 11; count of bases not matched to a gene: 9. The CDR3 is made up of 14 amino acids. Here the CDR3 reads CASSSSGTGGWYTF. CDR3 sequence (DNA): TGTGCCAGTAGTTCCTCCGGGACAGGGGGCTGGTACACCTTC.

The chain employs TRBV24-1 and TRBJ2-3; D remains unclear. The CDR3 has 11 amino acids. Trimming removed 9 bases at V and 3 bases at J, with 6 bases between. CDR1 is KGHDR and CDR2 is SFDVKD in the germline V gene. CDR3 sequence reads: CATSVTDTQYF. The CDR3 region has the DNA TGTGCCACCTCAGTTACAGATACGCAGTATTTT.

The chain has TRBV21-1 and TRBJ1-4; the table's D call TRBD1 went unverified against the DNA. TRBV21-1 is a listed pseudogene. The CDR3 is made up of 17 amino acids. CDR3 sequence: CASSPRQGLATNEKLFF. CDR3 DNA sequence: TGTGCCAGCAGCCCGAGACAGGGGCTTGCAACTAATGAAAAACTGTTTTTT.

V and J are TRBV6-4 and TRBJ2-6, with a tentative D call TRBD2 (5 bases). The CDR3 covers 15 residues. Germline V CDR1 and CDR2: MRHNA, SNTAGT. V shed 7 bases and J shed 0 bases, with 10 bases lying between them. CDR3 sequence: CASKVSDSGANVLTF. CDR3 DNA sequence: TGTGCCAGCAAAGTTAGCGACTCTGGGGCCAACGTCCTGACTTTC.

This chain joins TRBV6-1 and TRBJ1-2; D is perhaps TRBD1 (5 bases). The germline CDR1 and CDR2 sequences are MNHNS and SASEGT. CDR3 length: 12 amino acids. V shed 2 bases and J shed 4 bases, with 5 bases lying between them. The CDR3 region has the DNA TGTGCCAGCAGTGAACAGGGCTATGGCTACACCTTC. Residues: CASSEQGYGYTF.

V gene TRBV6-5 combines with J gene TRBJ1-1; no reliable D call. Germline lookup yields CDR1 MNHEY and CDR2 SVGAGI. The CDR3 sequence is 13 residues long. The V gene lost 6 bases and the J gene lost 6 bases, with 14 bases spanning the gap. DNA for the CDR3: TGTGCCAGCAGCTGGACCGGGGAGGCTGAAGCTTTCTTT. Translation gives CASSWTGEAEAFF.

The CDR3 sequence: CASDLIGTPGGYTF. The CDR3 nucleotides read TGTGCCAGTGACCTAATCGGGACACCTGGGGGCTACACCTTC. This chain uses TRBV2 with TRBJ1-2; D is perhaps TRBD1 (6 bases). This CDR3 comprises 14 residues. The V end lost 9 bases, the J end lost 8 bases, and 22 bases lay between the germline ends. The germline CDR1 and CDR2 sequences are SNHLY and FYNNEI.

This clone was detected only a few times. This sequence joins TRBV20-1 and TRBJ2-1, with D perhaps TRBD1 (6 bases). The CDR3 has 13 amino acids. Germline values: CDR1 DFQATT, CDR2 SNEGSKA (reference sequence). Trimming left V 3 bases short and J 4 bases short, with 10 bases between. Here the CDR3 reads CSASRTAYNEQFF. The DNA of the CDR3 is TGCAGTGCTAGTAGGACAGCTTACAATGAGCAGTTCTTC.

The chain carries TRBV5-1 and TRBJ2-3; a weak D match, TRBD1 (6 bases). The CDR3 sequence is 16 residues long. From germline, CDR1 is SGHRS and CDR2 YFSETQ. Trimming shortened V by 2 bases and J by 4 bases, and 17 bases separated the two germline ends. The CDR3 sequence is CASSFRGIGGPDTQYF. The CDR3 DNA follows: TGCGCCAGCAGCTTCAGGGGCATAGGAGGTCCAGATACGCAGTATTTT.

This chain joins TRBV9 and TRBJ2-3; 11 bases match TRBD2. Trimming cost V 0 bases and J 3 bases; bases outside gene matches: 3. CDR1 is SGDLS and CDR2 is YYNGEE in the germline V gene. This CDR3 has 16 amino acids. The chain's CDR3 is CASSVATSGRTDTQYF. For the CDR3, the DNA is TGTGCCAGCAGCGTAGCTACTAGCGGGAGAACAGATACGCAGTATTTT.

The chain is built from TRBV7-8 and TRBJ2-7; 9 positions match TRBD1. This CDR3 has 14 amino acids. Losses at the gene ends were 5 bases for V and 8 bases for J; bases not matched to a gene: 10. From germline, CDR1 is SGHVS and CDR2 FQNEAQ. CDR3 sequence reads: CASSLGTGRTKQYF. CDR3 in DNA: TGTGCCAGCAGCCTCGGGACAGGGAGGACTAAGCAGTACTTC. Full variable domain (rest looked up from reference TRBV7-8 and TRBJ2-7): GAGVSQSPRYKVAKRGQDVALRCDPISGHVSLFWYQQALGQGPEFLTYFQNEAQLDKSGLPSDRFFAERPEGSVSTLKIQRTQQEDSAVYLCASSLGTGRTKQYFGPGTRLTVT.

This chain uses TRBV2 with TRBJ1-1; D gene uncertain. The V and J ends lost 3 bases and 0 bases respectively, with 8 bases between them. This CDR3 has 14 residues. Germline CDR1 is SNHLY and CDR2 is FYNNEI. The CDR3 loop reads CASSERRMNTEAFF. In nucleotides, the CDR3 is TGTGCCAGCAGTGAGCGCAGGATGAACACTGAAGCTTTCTTT.

This clone appeared once. This chain uses TRBV11-2 with TRBJ2-3; unclear D gene. The CDR3 sequence is 12 residues long. Per the germline V gene, CDR1 is SGHAT and CDR2 is FQNNGV. The V end lost 5 bases, the J end lost 4 bases, and 7 bases lay between the germline ends. The DNA of the CDR3 is TGTGCCAGCAGCCTGGGCCCAGATACGCAGTATTTT. Encoded protein: CASSLGPDTQYF.